The 21 T cell receptor beta chains given below trace back to one sample, sequenced in a study of spatial heterogeneity in lung cancer (dated by TCRdb to the late 2010s). The library was produced with 5' RACE. Sequencing relied on a NextSeq 500. TCRdb's own reprocessing of the public reads used fastp at Q25 and MiXCR and kept productive beta chains. Under each unique CDR3 protein, matching rows form one entry showing the most common genes and DNA. The sample has around 26,000 distinct CDR3 sequences on record, about 7% of them singletons. In total, the top ten clones hold roughly an eighth of the sample. The time point label on this specimen signifies: sample taken at primary tumor resection. Without any cell sorting, TCR sequencing was performed on whole RNA extracted either from tumor and nontumor lung tissue or from cryopreserved PBMC samples. Sequenced here: PBMCs, sampled at surgery. All receptors derive from a male donor with early-stage non-small cell lung cancer.

J is TRBJ2-7 and V is TRBV20-1, with unresolved D. The germline gives CDR1 DFQATT, CDR2 SNEGSKA (reference sequence). There are 13 residues in the CDR3. The V end was cut by 2 bases, the J end by 7 bases, with 15 bases between. This chain's CDR3 is CSARSTTALEQYF. As DNA, the CDR3 is TGCAGTGCTAGATCGACGACTGCGTTAGAGCAGTACTTC.

There are a few counts of this clonotype. This chain connects TRBV28 to TRBJ1-5, with D unresolved. This CDR3 comprises 11 residues. The germline V gene has CDR1 MDHEN and CDR2 SYDVKM. The ends were cut back, 3 bases at V and 7 bases at J, with 4 bases in the middle. The CDR3 region is CASSLEQPQHF. The DNA of the CDR3 is TGTGCCAGCAGTTTGGAGCAGCCCCAGCATTTT.

This clonotype was counted ten times or more. The chain couples TRBV20-1 to TRBJ2-1, with D unclear. Trimming removed 6 bases from V and 5 bases from J, with 14 bases in between. The CDR3 sequence is 13 residues long. Germline loops: CDR1 DFQATT, CDR2 SNEGSKA (reference sequence). The CDR3 region is CSAPKSFHNEQFF. The CDR3 nucleotides read TGCAGTGCCCCTAAGAGCTTTCACAATGAGCAGTTCTTC.

This clonotype was picked up many times. The rearrangement uses TRBV10-2 and TRBJ2-2, with TRBD1 as a possible D gene (7 bases). This CDR3 has 15 residues. The germline V gene encodes CDR1 WSHSY and CDR2 SAAADI. Trimming removed 4 bases from V and 2 bases from J, with 11 bases in between. This CDR3 is CASSGRDRNTGELFF. CDR3 sequence (DNA): TGCGCCAGCAGTGGGAGGGACAGAAACACCGGGGAGCTGTTTTTT.

This clonotype has a handful of counts. The chain links TRBV29-1 to TRBJ2-1; the match to TRBD2 covers 10 bases. Trimming took 5 bases from V and 5 from J; bases not matched to a gene: 3. CDR3 length: 13 residues. The V gene's germline CDR1 is SQVTM and CDR2 ANQGSEA. The CDR3 sequence is CSVRSGRNNEQFF. Written as DNA, the CDR3 is TGCAGCGTTCGTAGCGGGAGGAACAATGAGCAGTTCTTC.

The J gene is TRBJ1-2, the V gene TRBV7-6; D might be TRBD1 (5 bases). V was cut by 5 bases and J by 3 bases, with 16 bases left in between. Germline V lookup: CDR1 SGHVS, CDR2 FNYEAQ. The CDR3 extends over 15 amino acids. In DNA, the CDR3 is TGTGCCAGCAGCACTTTCGGACGGGGGGACTATGGCTACACCTTC. Protein: CASSTFGRGDYGYTF.

At least ten counts were recorded for this clonotype. The chain carries TRBV10-3 and TRBJ1-1; D gene unclear. CDR1 ENHRY and CDR2 SYGVKD come from the germline V gene. Trimming took 4 bases from V and 1 from J, leaving 10 bases between them. The CDR3 length is 14 residues. CDR3 coding DNA: TGTGCCATCAGTGCCTTAAGGGAGAACACTGAAGCTTTCTTT. Its translation: CAISALRENTEAFF.

This clonotype was found a few times. This chain links TRBV19 with TRBJ2-7; D may be TRBD1 (5 bases). Looked up from germline, CDR1 is LNHDA and CDR2 is SQIVND (reference sequence). The CDR3 covers 14 residues. Trimming took off 3 bases at V and 1 base at J, with 10 bases between the two ends. This CDR3 is CASSIQGASYEQYF. CDR3 in DNA: TGTGCCAGTAGTATCCAGGGCGCATCCTACGAGCAGTACTTC.

Many counts were recorded for this clonotype. The V call is TRBV6-6, the J call TRBJ2-1; 10 nucleotides match TRBD2. Trimming cost V 0 bases and J 3 bases; bases outside gene matches: 5. This CDR3 spans 17 amino acids. Germline V CDR1 and CDR2: MNHNY, SVGAGI (reference sequence). In DNA form, the CDR3 reads TGTGCCAGCAGTTACTCCCCCACTAGCGGGATCTACAATGAGCAGTTCTTC. It codes for CASSYSPTSGIYNEQFF.

In this sample, this clonotype turned up many times. The V and J genes are TRBV7-2 and TRBJ2-3, with 7 bases identical to TRBD2. The CDR3 sequence is 14 residues long. After removal of 5 bases from V and 9 bases from J, the junction contained 11 bases not matched to a gene. Germline CDR1 reads SGHTA; CDR2 reads FQGNSA. The CDR3 bases are TGTGCCAGCAGCCCCCGGACGGGACTACCAACGCAGTATTTT. This codes for CASSPRTGLPTQYF. Full variable domain (outside the CDR3, taken from reference TRBV7-2 and TRBJ2-3): GAGVSQSPSNKVTEKGKDVELRCDPISGHTALYWYRQSLGQGLEFLIYFQGNSAPDKSGLPSDRFSAERTGGSVSTLTIQRTQQEDSAVYLCASSPRTGLPTQYFGPGTRLTVL.

The rearrangement joins TRBV30 to TRBJ1-6; 7 nucleotides align to TRBD1. With 1 base clipped from V and 11 bases from J, the junction kept 5 bases outside the gene matches. This CDR3 is built from 13 residues. CDR1 and CDR2 (germline): GTSNPN, SVGIG (reference sequence). The CDR3: CAWSEGGKTPLHF. CDR3 in DNA: TGTGCCTGGAGTGAAGGGGGCAAGACACCCCTCCACTTT.

The chain has TRBV6-6 and TRBJ2-1; D perhaps matches TRBD2 (6 bases). V gave up 8 bases and J gave up 3 bases, with 17 bases separating them. Germline V gene lookup returns CDR1 MNHNY and CDR2 SVGAGI (reference sequence). The CDR3 has 15 amino acids. The CDR3 spells CASFFEASVYNEQFF. Written as DNA, the CDR3 is TGTGCCAGCTTCTTCGAGGCTAGCGTCTACAATGAGCAGTTCTTC.

Many counts were recorded for this clonotype. V is TRBV18 and J is TRBJ1-1; possible D gene TRBD1, 6 bases. Looked up from germline, CDR1 is KGHSH and CDR2 is LQKENI. The V end was cut by 3 bases, the J end by 0 bases, with 17 bases between. The CDR3 spans 17 residues. DNA for the CDR3: TGTGCCAGCTCACCCCACTCGGGAGGGGGAATGAACACTGAAGCTTTCTTT. This encodes CASSPHSGGGMNTEAFF.

J is TRBJ1-1 and V is TRBV20-1; D is possibly TRBD1 (5 bases). The ends were cut back, 7 bases at V and 4 bases at J, with 10 bases in the middle. The germline V gene encodes CDR1 DFQATT and CDR2 SNEGSKA (reference sequence). There are 11 residues in the CDR3. CDR3 amino acids: CSEGGVTEAFF. CDR3 nucleotide sequence: TGCAGTGAGGGAGGGGTCACTGAAGCTTTCTTT.

At least ten counts were recorded for this clonotype. This CDR3 reads CSVEKGSADTQYF. The CDR3 bases are TGCAGCGTTGAAAAGGGGAGCGCAGATACGCAGTATTTT. The chain employs TRBV29-1 and TRBJ2-3, with D possibly called TRBD1 or TRBD2 (5 bases each). V gave up 2 bases and J gave up 4 bases, with 10 bases separating them. In germline, CDR1 is SQVTM, CDR2 ANQGSEA. There are 13 residues in the CDR3.

Points on this clonotype: A read error may be the cause here, since a much bigger clone is one base away. This chain joins TRBV25-1 and TRBJ1-4; no firm D call. The CDR3 runs 13 residues. V was cut by 4 bases and J by 10 bases, with 13 bases left in between. Germline V lookup: CDR1 MGHDK, CDR2 SYGVNS. CDR3 in DNA: TGTGCCAGCAGTGGCCTTTACGACGTAAAACTGTTTTTT. Its protein is CASSGLYDVKLFF.

This sequence joins TRBV19 and TRBJ2-1, with D unclear. The CDR3 runs to 15 residues. Germline lookup yields CDR1 LNHDA and CDR2 SQIVND (reference sequence). V lost 3 bases and J 0 bases, leaving 9 bases between the germline ends. CDR3 in amino acids: CASSITESSYNEQFF. The CDR3 nucleotides read TGTGCCAGTAGTATTACAGAGAGCTCCTACAATGAGCAGTTCTTC.

This clonotype was seen a few times. V usage is TRBV6-5 and J usage is TRBJ2-7; D gene ambiguous. CDR1 is MNHEY and CDR2 is SVGAGI in the germline V gene. The CDR3 length is 13 residues. V lost 7 bases and J lost 0, with 10 bases in between. This chain's CDR3 is CASTPDGSYEQYF. The CDR3 region has the DNA TGTGCCAGCACCCCGGACGGCTCCTACGAGCAGTACTTC.

This clonotype was recorded at least ten times. The J gene is TRBJ1-6, the V gene TRBV10-3; D remains ambiguous. V was pared by 4 bases and J by 8 bases, with 9 bases between. Per the germline V gene, CDR1 is ENHRY and CDR2 is SYGVKD. This CDR3 contains 13 residues. CDR3 loop: CAISVAEDSPLHF. DNA for the CDR3: TGTGCCATCAGTGTGGCAGAGGATTCACCCCTCCACTTT.

The table lists this clonotype with a few counts. This chain links TRBV28 with TRBJ2-2; D not certain. From germline, CDR1 is MDHEN and CDR2 SYDVKM. V lost 2 bases and J lost 0, with 7 bases in between. The CDR3 loop spans 15 amino acids. The CDR3 protein is CASSLGGSNTGELFF. The CDR3 DNA reads TGTGCCAGCAGTTTAGGCGGATCGAACACCGGGGAGCTGTTTTTT.

This clonotype is medium-sized by share. CDR3 sequence: CASNEGLIQPQHF. The CDR3 bases are TGTGCCAGCAATGAGGGGCTAATCCAGCCCCAGCATTTT. The chain links TRBV6-1 to TRBJ1-5, with D perhaps TRBD1 (5 bases). Deletions cut 7 bases from V and 7 bases from J, with 14 bases between. This CDR3 comprises 13 residues. Germline-derived CDR1 and CDR2 are MNHNS and SASEGT.